Each of the 12 T cell receptor beta chains below was sequenced from the same sample in a study of blood T cell repertoires in COVID-19. Assay used: immunoSEQ multiplex PCR; TCRdb lists only in-frame clones, some missing. The sample lists 150,000 to 200,000 clones, about 88% occurring once. The sequenced sample consisted of peripheral blood. Receptors were obtained from a woman of 80 years or more in a cohort sampled during active or convalescent COVID-19.

The rearrangement joins TRBV7-9 to TRBJ2-3; 7 bases align to TRBD1. Looked up from germline, CDR1 is SEHNR and CDR2 is FQNEAQ (reference sequence). The V gene end was trimmed by 5 bases and the J gene end by 3 bases; junction bases not matched to a gene: 14. CDR3 length: 17 residues. CDR3 region: CASSPGGWGRWTDTQYF. CDR3 bases: TGTGCCAGCAGCCCAGGGGGATGGGGACGATGGACAGATACGCAGTATTTT. The full variable domain, in which reference TRBV7-9 and TRBJ2-3 provide the parts outside the CDR3, is DTGVSQNPRHKITKRGQNVTFRCDPISEHNRLYWYRQTLGQGPEFLTYFQNEAQLEKSRLLSDRFSAERPKGSFSTLEIQRTEQGDSAMYLCASSPGGWGRWTDTQYFGPGTRLTVL.

This sequence joins TRBV5-6 and TRBJ2-5, with 7 bases matching TRBD1. CDR3 length equals 13 residues. V lost 7 bases to trimming and J lost 2 bases; unmatched junction nucleotides: 5. CDR1 and CDR2 from the germline V gene are SGHDT and YYEEEE. The CDR3 protein is CASFSQGQETQYF. The CDR3 coding sequence is TGTGCCAGCTTCTCACAGGGGCAAGAGACCCAGTACTTC.

This sequence joins TRBV5-5 and TRBJ1-2; D is perhaps TRBD1 (5 bases). Germline CDR1 reads SGHKS; CDR2 reads YYEKEE (reference sequence). V lost 2 bases to trimming and J lost 3 bases, with 5 bases between them. The CDR3 is 12 amino acids. The CDR3 loop is CASSFRDYGYTF. The CDR3 DNA is TGTGCCAGCAGCTTCAGGGACTATGGCTACACCTTC.

This clone was observed a few times. At the DNA level, this CDR3 is encoded by other sequences in the same sample as well. The V gene is TRBV5-1, the J gene TRBJ1-2; 8 bases match TRBD1. The CDR3 consists of 13 residues. V lost 0 bases, J lost 8 bases, and 3 bases stayed unmatched. Germline V lookup: CDR1 SGHRS, CDR2 YFSETQ. Here the CDR3 DNA reads TGCGCCAGCAGCTTGGGACAGGGGAGCGGCTACACCTTC. This gives the protein CASSLGQGSGYTF.

The rearrangement links TRBV30 to TRBJ2-5; D is perhaps TRBD2 (6 bases). V lost 7 bases to trimming and J lost 2 bases, with 17 bases between them. The CDR3 consists of 14 residues. Germline assignment: CDR1 GTSNPN and CDR2 SVGIG (reference sequence). The CDR3 DNA follows: TGTGCCTATTATCGCGCGGGAATTCAAGAGACCCAGTACTTC. Its protein is CAYYRAGIQETQYF. Using reference TRBV30 and TRBJ2-5 for the parts outside the CDR3, the full variable domain is SQTIHQWPATLVQPVGSPLSLECTVEGTSNPNLYWYRQAAGRGLQLLFYSVGIGQISSEVPQNLSASRPQDRQFILSSKKLLLSDSGFYLCAYYRAGIQETQYFGPGTRLLVL.

V is TRBV11-3 and J is TRBJ1-1, with 7 bases identical to TRBD1. The CDR3 loop spans 15 amino acids. The germline gives CDR1 SGHNT, CDR2 YENEEA. Trimming cost V 11 bases and J 0 bases; bases outside gene matches: 12. Here the CDR3 reads CASRGTWVMNTEAFF. The CDR3 nucleotides are TGTGCCTCCAGGGGGACGTGGGTGATGAACACTGAAGCTTTCTTT.

The V and J genes are TRBV24-1 and TRBJ1-5, with a possible D match to TRBD1 (5 bases). V lost 1 base to trimming and J lost 7 bases, with 10 bases between them. CDR1 KGHDR and CDR2 SFDVKD come from the germline V gene. This CDR3 comprises 14 residues. CDR3 in DNA: TGTGCCACCAGTGATTTTAGGGGCTGGCAGCCCCAGCATTTT. Amino acids: CATSDFRGWQPQHF.

The chain couples TRBV14 to TRBJ2-5; 8 positions agree with TRBD1. Germline-derived CDR1 and CDR2 are SGHDN and FVKESK. Trimming removed 0 bases from V and 13 bases from J; junction bases left unmatched: 10. CDR3 size: 14 residues. The CDR3 protein is CASSQDPSGQGAYF. CDR3 DNA sequence: TGTGCCAGCAGCCAAGATCCATCCGGGCAGGGGGCGTACTTC.

The chain recombines TRBV5-6 with TRBJ1-4; TRBD1 is a possible D gene (5 bases). CDR3 length equals 16 residues. V lost 1 base to trimming and J lost 0 bases, with 10 bases between them. Per germline, CDR1 SGHDT and CDR2 YYEEEE. The CDR3 is CASSLLGLATNEKLFF. In DNA form, the CDR3 reads TGTGCCAGCAGCTTGCTGGGGCTAGCAACTAATGAAAAACTGTTTTTT.

This sequence joins TRBV5-6 and TRBJ1-4; D ambiguous. Trimming cost V 2 bases and J 7 bases, with 18 bases left between them. From germline, CDR1 is SGHDT and CDR2 YYEEEE. CDR3 size: 16 residues. The CDR3 DNA sequence: TGTGCCAGCAGCTTTTTGGCCGACCCACGGGTTGAAAAACTGTTTTTT. This encodes CASSFLADPRVEKLFF.

The chain joins TRBV5-1 to TRBJ1-2, with D possibly matching TRBD1 (6 bases). This CDR3 contains 14 residues. In germline, CDR1 is SGHRS, CDR2 YFSETQ. With 2 bases removed from V and 2 bases from J, the gap between germline ends came to 10 bases. DNA of the CDR3: TGCGCCAGCAGCTTACAGGACAGCAACTATGGCTACACCTTC. Translating gives CASSLQDSNYGYTF.

The V call is TRBV7-2, the J call TRBJ1-3, with a possible D match to TRBD1 (5 bases). Germline CDR1 SGHTA, CDR2 FQGNSA. The germline V and J ends were trimmed by 4 bases and 0 bases, with 13 bases remaining between them. This CDR3 contains 16 residues. CDR3 residues: CASSSSGGLSGNTIYF. The DNA of the CDR3 is TGTGCCAGCAGCTCTAGTGGGGGACTCTCTGGAAACACCATATATTTT.